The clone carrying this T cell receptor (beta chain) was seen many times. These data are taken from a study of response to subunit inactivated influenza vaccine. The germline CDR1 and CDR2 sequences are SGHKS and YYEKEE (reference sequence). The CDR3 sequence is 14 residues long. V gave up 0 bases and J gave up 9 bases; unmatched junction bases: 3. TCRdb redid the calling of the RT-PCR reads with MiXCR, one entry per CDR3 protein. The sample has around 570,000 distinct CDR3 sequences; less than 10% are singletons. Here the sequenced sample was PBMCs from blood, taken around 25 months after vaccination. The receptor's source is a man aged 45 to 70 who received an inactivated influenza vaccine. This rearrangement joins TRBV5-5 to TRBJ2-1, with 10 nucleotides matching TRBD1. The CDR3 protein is CASSLGGDRGEQFF. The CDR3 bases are TGTGCCAGCAGCTTGGGTGGGGACAGGGGTGAGCAGTTCTTC.